This T cell receptor (beta chain) was profiled in a study of CD8 T cells in ankylosing spondylitis. A note on this clonotype: Its antigen is unidentified.

The CDR3 has 13 amino acids. Per the germline V gene, CDR1 is ENHRY and CDR2 is SYGVKD. Trimming cost V 10 bases and J 4 bases, with 13 bases left between them. General study points: Apparently characteristic of ankylosing spondylitis blood was a TCR beta motif (roughly eight highly homologous variants).

TCRdb fed the 5' RACE reads into MiXCR, producing one record per CDR3 protein. This sample has about 360,000 distinct CDR3 sequences, with more than 20% found just once. The sequenced sample was blood, either unsorted or a sorted T cell fraction (not recorded which). The V and J genes are TRBV10-3 and TRBJ2-2; no clear D. The clonotype was recovered from a male donor with ankylosing spondylitis or in good health (not recorded which). The DNA for the CDR3 is TGTGCCACCAGACCTTATACCACCGGGGAGCTGTTTTTT. Amino acids: CATRPYTTGELFF.